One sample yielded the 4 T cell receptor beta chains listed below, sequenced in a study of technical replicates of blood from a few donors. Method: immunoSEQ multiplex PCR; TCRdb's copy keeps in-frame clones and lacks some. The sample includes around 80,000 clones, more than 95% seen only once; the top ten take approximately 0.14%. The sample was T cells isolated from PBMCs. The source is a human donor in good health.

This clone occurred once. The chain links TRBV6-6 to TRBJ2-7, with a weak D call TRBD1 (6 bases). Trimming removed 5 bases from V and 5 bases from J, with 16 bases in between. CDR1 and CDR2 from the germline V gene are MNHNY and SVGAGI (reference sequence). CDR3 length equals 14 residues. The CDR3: CASSTTGPGHEQYF. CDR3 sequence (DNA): TGTGCCAGCAGTACTACAGGGCCGGGGCACGAGCAGTACTTC.

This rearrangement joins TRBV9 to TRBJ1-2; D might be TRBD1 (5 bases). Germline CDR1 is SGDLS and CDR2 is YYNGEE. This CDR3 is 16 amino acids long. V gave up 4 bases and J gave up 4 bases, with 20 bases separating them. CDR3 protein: CASSPPRQLDGYGYTF. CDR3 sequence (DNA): TGTGCCAGCAGCCCTCCGCGACAGTTAGACGGCTATGGCTACACCTTC.

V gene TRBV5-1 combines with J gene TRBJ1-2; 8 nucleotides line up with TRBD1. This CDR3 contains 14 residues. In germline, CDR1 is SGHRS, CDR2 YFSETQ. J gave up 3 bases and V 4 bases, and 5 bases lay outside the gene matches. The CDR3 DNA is TGCGCCAGCAGCGCCCCGGGACAGGACTATGGCTACACCTTC. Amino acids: CASSAPGQDYGYTF.

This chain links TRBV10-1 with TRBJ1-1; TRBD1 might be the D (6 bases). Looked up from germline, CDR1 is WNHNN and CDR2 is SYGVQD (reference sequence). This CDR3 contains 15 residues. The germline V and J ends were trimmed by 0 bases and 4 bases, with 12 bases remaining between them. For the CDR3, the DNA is TGCGCCAGCAGTGAGTCCCCCGGGGGGCCCACTGAAGCTTTCTTT. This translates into CASSESPGGPTEAFF.